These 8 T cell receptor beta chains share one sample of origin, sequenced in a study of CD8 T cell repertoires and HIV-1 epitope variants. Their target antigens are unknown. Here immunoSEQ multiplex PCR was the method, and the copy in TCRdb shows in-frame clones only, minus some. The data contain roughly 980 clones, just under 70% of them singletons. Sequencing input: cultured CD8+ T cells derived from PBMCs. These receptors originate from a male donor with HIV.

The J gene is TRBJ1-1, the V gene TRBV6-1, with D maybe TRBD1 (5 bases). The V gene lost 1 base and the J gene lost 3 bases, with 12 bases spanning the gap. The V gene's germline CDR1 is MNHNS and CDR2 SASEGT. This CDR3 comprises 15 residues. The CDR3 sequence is CASSEVYGTDTEAFF. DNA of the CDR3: TGTGCCAGCAGTGAAGTGTATGGGACGGACACTGAAGCTTTCTTT.

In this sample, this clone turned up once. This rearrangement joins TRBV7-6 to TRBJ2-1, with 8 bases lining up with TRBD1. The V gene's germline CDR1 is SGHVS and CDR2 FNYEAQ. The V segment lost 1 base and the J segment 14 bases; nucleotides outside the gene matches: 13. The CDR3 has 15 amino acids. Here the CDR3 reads CASSLEIGGQVVKFF. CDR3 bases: TGTGCCAGCAGCTTAGAAATTGGGGGACAGGTAGTGAAGTTCTTC.

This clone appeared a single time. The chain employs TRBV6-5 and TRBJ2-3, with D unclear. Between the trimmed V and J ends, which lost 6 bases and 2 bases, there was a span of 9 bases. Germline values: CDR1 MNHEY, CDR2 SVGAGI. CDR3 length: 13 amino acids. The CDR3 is CASRLRLTDTQYF. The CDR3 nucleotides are TGTGCCAGCAGGCTTCGACTCACAGATACGCAGTATTTT.

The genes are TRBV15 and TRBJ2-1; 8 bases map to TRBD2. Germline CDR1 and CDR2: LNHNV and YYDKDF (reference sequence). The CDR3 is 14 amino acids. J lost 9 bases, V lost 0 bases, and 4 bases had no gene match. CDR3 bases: TGTGCCACCAGCAGAGATCGCGCGGGGGGTGAGCAGTTCTTC. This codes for CATSRDRAGGEQFF.

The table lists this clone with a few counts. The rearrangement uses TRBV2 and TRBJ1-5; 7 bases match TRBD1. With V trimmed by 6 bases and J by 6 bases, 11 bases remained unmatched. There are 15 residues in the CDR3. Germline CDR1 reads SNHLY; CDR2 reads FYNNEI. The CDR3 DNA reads TGTGCCAGCAGCTCAGAGACAGGGATGAGTCAGCCCCAGCATTTT. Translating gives CASSSETGMSQPQHF.

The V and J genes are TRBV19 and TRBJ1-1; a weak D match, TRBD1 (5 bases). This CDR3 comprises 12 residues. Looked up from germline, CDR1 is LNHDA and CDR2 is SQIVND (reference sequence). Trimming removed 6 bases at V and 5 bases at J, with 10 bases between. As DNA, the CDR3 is TGTGCCAGTAGAATTGGGGGAACTGAAGCTTTCTTT. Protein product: CASRIGGTEAFF. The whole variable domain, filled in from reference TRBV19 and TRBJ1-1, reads DGGITQSPKYLFRKEGQNVTLSCEQNLNHDAMYWYRQDPGQGLRLIYYSQIVNDFQKGDIAEGYSVSREKKESFPLTVTSAQKNPTAFYLCASRIGGTEAFFGQGTRLTVV.

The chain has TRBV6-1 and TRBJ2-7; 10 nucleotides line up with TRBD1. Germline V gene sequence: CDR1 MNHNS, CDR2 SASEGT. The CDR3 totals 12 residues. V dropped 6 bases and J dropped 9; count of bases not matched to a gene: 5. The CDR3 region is CASSARDRGQYF. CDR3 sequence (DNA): TGTGCCAGCAGCGCCCGGGACAGGGGGCAGTACTTC.

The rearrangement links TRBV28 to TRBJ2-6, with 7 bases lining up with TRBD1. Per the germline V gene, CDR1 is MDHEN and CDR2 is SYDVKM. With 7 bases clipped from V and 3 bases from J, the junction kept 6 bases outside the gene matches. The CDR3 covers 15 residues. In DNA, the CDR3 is TGTGCCAGCATCCAGGGGGATAATGGGGCCAACGTCCTGACTTTC. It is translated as CASIQGDNGANVLTF.